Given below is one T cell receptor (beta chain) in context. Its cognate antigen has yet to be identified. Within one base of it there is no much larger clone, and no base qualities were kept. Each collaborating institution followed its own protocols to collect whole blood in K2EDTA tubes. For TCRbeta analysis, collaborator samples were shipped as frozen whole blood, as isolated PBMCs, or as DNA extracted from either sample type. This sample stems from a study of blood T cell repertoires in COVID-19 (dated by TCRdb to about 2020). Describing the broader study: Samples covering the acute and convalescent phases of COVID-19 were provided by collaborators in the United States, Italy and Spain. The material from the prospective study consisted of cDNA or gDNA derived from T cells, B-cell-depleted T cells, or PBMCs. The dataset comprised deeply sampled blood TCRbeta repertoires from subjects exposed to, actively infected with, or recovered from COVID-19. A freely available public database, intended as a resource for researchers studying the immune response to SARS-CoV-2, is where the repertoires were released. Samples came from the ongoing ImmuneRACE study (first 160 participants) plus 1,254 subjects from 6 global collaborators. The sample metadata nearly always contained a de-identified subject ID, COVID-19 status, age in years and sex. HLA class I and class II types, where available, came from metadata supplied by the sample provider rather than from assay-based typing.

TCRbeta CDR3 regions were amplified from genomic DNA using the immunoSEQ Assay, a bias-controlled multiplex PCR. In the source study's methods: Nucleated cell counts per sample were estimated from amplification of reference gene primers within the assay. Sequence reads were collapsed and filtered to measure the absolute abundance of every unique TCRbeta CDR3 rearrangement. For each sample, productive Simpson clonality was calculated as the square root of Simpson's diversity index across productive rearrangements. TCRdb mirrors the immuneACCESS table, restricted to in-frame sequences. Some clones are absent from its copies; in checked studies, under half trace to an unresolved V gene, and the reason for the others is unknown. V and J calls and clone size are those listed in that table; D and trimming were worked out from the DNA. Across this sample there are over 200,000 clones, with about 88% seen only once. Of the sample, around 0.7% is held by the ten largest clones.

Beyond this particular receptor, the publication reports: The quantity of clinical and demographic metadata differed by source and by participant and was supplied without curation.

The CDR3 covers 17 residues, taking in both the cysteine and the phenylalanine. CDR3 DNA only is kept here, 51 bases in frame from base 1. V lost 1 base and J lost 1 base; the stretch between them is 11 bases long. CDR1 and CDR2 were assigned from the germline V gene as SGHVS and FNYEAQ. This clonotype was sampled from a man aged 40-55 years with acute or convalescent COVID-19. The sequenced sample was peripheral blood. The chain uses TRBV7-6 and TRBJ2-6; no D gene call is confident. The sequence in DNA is TGTGCCAGCAGCTTAGATCCAGATAAGTCTGGGGCCAACGTCCTGACTTTC. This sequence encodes CASSLDPDKSGANVLTF.